This T cell receptor (beta chain) was sequenced for a study of CD8+ T cells in alopecia areata. Whole-study results and caveats: Many expanded lesional clones persisted during tofacitinib (in both scalp and blood). Sharing of TCRs across patients appeared less clear than in mice, possibly for HLA-related reasons.

It was cDNA, reverse transcribed from extracted RNA, that served as the sequencing template. Sequencing was performed with immunoSEQ multiplex PCR; in TCRdb, only in-frame clones are kept and a portion is missing. The sample shows 180,000 or so clones, roughly 46% of them seen only once. Treatment denoted: oral pan-JAK inhibitor, 5-10 mg twice daily. Peripheral blood samples and lesional scalp punch biopsies were obtained from alopecia areata patients. This clone was detected a few times. Antigen: not known. Germline values: CDR1 MNHEY, CDR2 SVGAGI. The CDR3 is 15 residues long. Trimming stripped 5 bases from V and 0 bases from J, with 11 bases between.

The sample in question was CD8+ T cells sorted from blood, obtained around week 54, from a patient treated with tofacitinib. The chain carries TRBV6-5 and TRBJ1-5; no clear D. This TCR was sampled from a human donor with alopecia areata. The CDR3 DNA reads as TGTGCCAGCAGTCAGGCACAGTATAGCAATCAGCCCCAGCATTTT. As protein: CASSQAQYSNQPQHF.